This is a list of T cell receptor beta chains from one sample in a study of T cell responses to AZD1222 COVID-19 vaccine. Repertoires were generated with immunoSEQ multiplex PCR, while TCRdb's copy carries only in-frame clones and drops some. The sample holds around 140,000 clones, more than 85% seen once. Sequences were derived from peripheral blood, sampled 28 days after the second AZD1222 dose. The receptors stem from an adult who received the AZD1222 COVID-19 vaccine. The CDR3 runs from the conserved cysteine through the conserved F or W. A D gene is named only where the DNA matches it firmly. Only some rows state a clone size, as once, few, many or a class for expanded clones.

v_call,j_call,d_call,clone_size,cdr3_aa,cdr3_nt
TRBV5-1,TRBJ1-1,TRBD1,.,CATRGVNTEAFF,TGCGCCACCAGGGGGGTCAACACTGAAGCTTTCTTT
TRBV7-9,TRBJ2-1,.,.,CASSPEQWGGEQFF,TGTGCCAGCAGCCCGGAACAGTGGGGTGGTGAGCAGTTCTTC
TRBV7-8,TRBJ1-2,.,.,CASSAGGGKNYGYTF,TGTGCCAGCAGCGCTGGGGGGGGAAAGAACTATGGCTACACCTTC
TRBV18,TRBJ1-4,.,.,CASSPGSTNEKLFF,TGTGCCAGCTCACCCGGATCAACTAATGAAAAACTGTTTTTT
TRBV2,TRBJ2-1,TRBD2,.,CASSARASGGYNEQFF,TGTGCCAGCAGTGCTCGTGCTAGCGGGGGATACAATGAGCAGTTCTTC
TRBV6-5,TRBJ1-5,.,.,CASSYSPGSNQPQHF,TGTGCCAGCAGTTACTCGCCGGGATCGAATCAGCCCCAGCATTTT
TRBV9,TRBJ1-1,TRBD1,once,CASSLSPQGARTEAFF,TGTGCCAGCAGTTTAAGCCCCCAGGGGGCGCGCACTGAAGCTTTCTTT
TRBV30,TRBJ2-1,TRBD1,.,CAWNKWTGNPFYNEQFF,TGTGCCTGGAATAAATGGACAGGGAATCCCTTCTACAATGAGCAGTTCTTC
TRBV20-1,TRBJ2-3,TRBD2,.,CSASVTSGTDTQYF,TGCAGTGCTAGTGTGACTAGCGGGACGGATACGCAGTATTTT
TRBV19,TRBJ1-3,.,.,CASTRKTGASGNTIYF,TGTGCCAGTACCAGAAAGACAGGAGCCTCTGGAAACACCATATATTTT
TRBV6-5,TRBJ1-1,.,many,CASSTGRTTEAFF,TGTGCCAGCAGTACAGGGCGGACCACTGAAGCTTTCTTT
TRBV7-9,TRBJ1-1,.,.,CASSLSLGAPNTEAFF,TGTGCCAGCAGCTTAAGTCTCGGGGCGCCGAACACTGAAGCTTTCTTT
TRBV19,TRBJ1-2,.,.,CASSIEGEGSYYGYTF,TGTGCCAGTAGTATAGAGGGTGAGGGCAGTTACTATGGCTACACCTTC
TRBV5-1,TRBJ1-3,.,.,CASSRQAASSGNTIYF,TGCGCCAGCAGCAGACAGGCGGCAAGCTCTGGAAACACCATATATTTT
TRBV2,TRBJ2-5,TRBD2,.,CASSEITSGETQYF,TGTGCCAGCAGTGAAATAACTAGCGGAGAGACCCAGTACTTC
TRBV3-1/TRBV3-2,TRBJ2-3,TRBD2,.,CASSQDQLAGGADTQYF,TGTGCCAGCAGCCAAGACCAACTAGCGGGGGGGGCAGATACGCAGTATTTT
TRBV7-2,TRBJ1-4,.,.,CASSFFGRTNEKLFF,TGTGCCAGCAGCTTTTTCGGGAGGACTAATGAAAAACTGTTTTTT
TRBV6-5,TRBJ2-3,.,.,CASSYVGEPHTDTQYF,TGTGCCAGCAGTTACGTGGGGGAACCACACACAGATACGCAGTATTTT
TRBV2,TRBJ1-5,TRBD1,.,CASSEGQGMVSNQPQHF,TGTGCCAGCAGTGAGGGACAGGGGATGGTAAGCAATCAGCCCCAGCATTTT
TRBV11-2,TRBJ2-1,.,.,CASTTLFQKVNEQFF,TGTGCCAGCACTACATTATTTCAGAAGGTCAATGAGCAGTTCTTC
TRBV7-2,TRBJ1-2,.,.,CASTPDTVGYGYTF,TGTGCCAGCACCCCGGACACCGTGGGCTATGGCTACACCTTC
TRBV9,TRBJ2-1,TRBD2,.,CASSVEGTSGRARFF,TGTGCCAGCAGCGTAGAAGGGACTAGCGGGAGGGCGCGGTTCTTC
TRBV7-2,TRBJ1-6,.,.,CASSLGLSLNSPLHF,TGTGCCAGCAGCCTCGGACTGAGTTTGAATTCACCCCTCCACTTT
TRBV5-4,TRBJ2-3,TRBD2,.,CASSMGLAVADTQYF,TGTGCCAGCAGCATGGGACTAGCGGTTGCAGATACGCAGTATTTT
TRBV9,TRBJ2-5,TRBD1,.,CASSVGQGEETQYF,TGTGCCAGCAGCGTAGGTCAGGGGGAAGAGACCCAGTACTTC
TRBV5-5,TRBJ1-2,.,.,CASSLALRTANYGYTF,TGTGCCAGCAGCTTGGCCCTCCGGACGGCGAACTATGGCTACACCTTC
TRBV3-1/TRBV3-2,TRBJ2-1,.,.,CASSQDRALDSYNEQFF,TGTGCCAGCAGCCAAGATCGGGCACTAGACTCCTACAATGAGCAGTTCTTC
TRBV6-1,TRBJ1-1,.,.,CASSEVGGSTEAFF,TGTGCCAGCAGTGAGGTTGGAGGGAGCACTGAAGCTTTCTTT
TRBV5-6,TRBJ1-2,.,.,CASSPIAGGIYGYTF,TGTGCCAGCAGCCCTATCGCGGGGGGGATATATGGCTACACCTTC
TRBV15,TRBJ2-3,.,.,CATTYALSGFTDTQYF,TGTGCCACCACCTACGCTCTGAGCGGGTTCACAGATACGCAGTATTTT
TRBV19,TRBJ1-5,.,.,CASRLAPGTQGPLKNSNQPQHF,TGTGCCAGTAGGCTAGCGCCCGGGACGCAAGGTCCTTTAAAGAATAGCAATCAGCCCCAGCATTTT
TRBV6-5,TRBJ2-1,TRBD2,.,CASTATSLTYNEQFF,TGTGCCAGCACTGCGACTAGCCTTACCTACAATGAGCAGTTCTTC
TRBV7-3,TRBJ1-5,.,once,CASSFPGQPQHF,TGTGCCAGCAGCTTTCCGGGTCAGCCCCAGCATTTT
TRBV19,TRBJ2-6,.,.,CASSMGWSGGANVLTF,TGTGCCAGTAGCATGGGTTGGAGCGGTGGGGCCAACGTCCTGACTTTC
TRBV4-3,TRBJ2-1,TRBD2,once,CASSQEVRAGAGLAGPEQFF,TGCGCCAGCAGCCAAGAGGTACGTGCCGGAGCGGGACTAGCGGGTCCTGAGCAGTTCTTC
TRBV6-5,TRBJ1-5,.,.,CASREEAGDQPQHF,TGTGCCAGCAGGGAGGAGGCGGGTGATCAGCCCCAGCATTTT
TRBV18,TRBJ1-6,.,few,CASSGDRSSYNSPLHF,TGTGCCAGCTCTGGCGACAGGAGCTCCTATAATTCACCCCTCCACTTT
TRBV9,TRBJ2-1,TRBD2,.,CASSVGAGGFSYNEQFF,TGTGCCAGCAGCGTAGGGGCCGGGGGGTTCTCCTACAATGAGCAGTTCTTC
TRBV6-2/TRBV6-3,TRBJ1-1,.,.,CASSYRKNTEAFF,TGTGCCAGCAGTTACAGAAAGAACACTGAAGCTTTCTTT
TRBV2,TRBJ1-1,TRBD1,few,CASVLSGGTEAFF,TGTGCCAGCGTACTGTCAGGGGGGACTGAAGCTTTCTTT
TRBV3-1/TRBV3-2,TRBJ2-5,.,.,CASSQPQGKQETQYF,TGTGCCAGCAGCCAGCCCCAGGGGAAACAAGAGACCCAGTACTTC
TRBV28,TRBJ1-2,.,.,CASSSLADARGYTF,TGTGCCAGCAGTTCCCTAGCCGACGCACGTGGCTACACCTTC
TRBV18,TRBJ2-1,.,.,CASSSQGLDNEQFF,TGTGCCAGCTCGTCCCAGGGCCTAGACAATGAGCAGTTCTTC
TRBV30,TRBJ1-2,.,.,CASGDANYGYTF,TGTGCCTCGGGGGACGCTAACTATGGCTACACCTTC
TRBV5-1,TRBJ2-2,.,.,CASSEEANTGELFF,TGCGCCAGCAGCGAGGAAGCGAACACCGGGGAGCTGTTTTTT
TRBV19,TRBJ1-1,.,once,CASNSRWGPDTEAFF,TGTGCCAGTAATTCCCGATGGGGGCCGGACACTGAAGCTTTCTTT
TRBV11-3,TRBJ1-1,.,.,CASSPKRYQNTEAFF,TGTGCCAGCAGCCCAAAGCGATACCAGAACACTGAAGCTTTCTTT
TRBV19,TRBJ1-6,TRBD1,.,CASSIKGTATGSPLHF,TGTGCCAGTAGTATTAAAGGGACAGCAACGGGTTCACCCCTCCACTTT
TRBV3-1/TRBV3-2,TRBJ2-6,TRBD1,.,CASTDRDRIRSGANVLTF,TGTGCCAGCACAGACCGGGACAGAATCCGCTCCGGGGCCAACGTCCTGACTTTC
TRBV7-8,TRBJ1-4,.,.,CASSSWMELEKLFF,TGTGCCAGCAGCTCCTGGATGGAGCTTGAAAAACTGTTTTTT
TRBV19,TRBJ2-3,.,.,CASTHLAGADIPDTQYF,TGTGCCAGTACCCATCTCGCTGGGGCGGACATTCCGGATACGCAGTATTTT
TRBV6-4,TRBJ1-1,TRBD1,.,CASSVDRGTEAFF,TGTGCCAGCAGTGTCGACAGGGGCACTGAAGCTTTCTTT